A single sample gave rise to the 23 T cell receptor beta chains below, sequenced in a study of cytotoxic CD8 clonotypes in ibrutinib-treated CLL. Profiling relied on immunoSEQ multiplex PCR, and the TCRdb table lists in-frame clones only, not all of them. The data contain 150,000 or so clones, more than 75% of them singletons. Sequences were derived from PBMCs, sampled after 36 months of ibrutinib treatment. These receptors were obtained from a human donor with chronic lymphocytic leukemia.

The chain links TRBV11-3 to TRBJ2-1; 8 bases map to TRBD1. Germline trimming cut 1 base from V and 6 bases from J; bases unmatched to any gene: 5. The CDR3 spans 15 residues. The germline V gene has CDR1 SGHNT and CDR2 YENEEA. The DNA for the CDR3 is TGTGCCAGCAGCTTAGGACAGGGGTTCGGCAATGAGCAGTTCTTC. Its protein product is CASSLGQGFGNEQFF.

This clone occurred a few times. The chain links TRBV30 to TRBJ1-1; D not resolved. Trimming left V 6 bases short and J 3 bases short, with 11 bases between. The germline CDR1 and CDR2 sequences are GTSNPN and SVGIG (reference sequence). The CDR3 loop spans 12 amino acids. The CDR3 region is CACHISDTEAFF. For the CDR3, the DNA is TGTGCCTGCCACATCTCGGACACTGAAGCTTTCTTT.

In DNA form, the CDR3 reads TGTGCCAGCAGCTTGGAGGCGAACAGGGATGAGCAGTTCTTC. Protein: CASSLEANRDEQFF. The chain carries TRBV11-1 and TRBJ2-1; tentative D call: TRBD1 (6 bases). This CDR3 has 14 amino acids. CDR1 and CDR2 (germline): SGHAT, FQDESV (reference sequence). Trimming removed 3 bases at V and 8 bases at J, with 14 bases between.

This chain connects TRBV5-6 to TRBJ2-7, with D possibly called TRBD1 or TRBD2 (5 bases each). The germline V and J ends were trimmed by 0 bases and 3 bases, with 16 bases remaining between them. Germline assignment: CDR1 SGHDT and CDR2 YYEEEE. CDR3 length equals 16 residues. The CDR3, as DNA: TGTGCCAGCAGCTTGGATCCGGGACGGTCATTCTACGAGCAGTACTTC. This sequence encodes CASSLDPGRSFYEQYF.

The rearrangement links TRBV6-5 to TRBJ2-5, with TRBD2 as a possible D gene (5 bases). With 8 bases removed from V and 5 bases from J, the gap between germline ends came to 12 bases. This CDR3 is built from 12 residues. Germline V CDR1 and CDR2: MNHEY, SVGAGI. CDR3 sequence: CASHGLGETQYF. The CDR3 DNA reads TGTGCCAGCCATGGACTCGGGGAGACCCAGTACTTC.

The chain links TRBV18 to TRBJ2-7; TRBD1 agrees at 8 bases. V trimming: 2 bases; J trimming: 1 base; junction bases outside the gene matches: 7. The V gene's germline CDR1 is KGHSH and CDR2 LQKENI. The CDR3 sequence is 16 residues long. The CDR3, as DNA: TGTGCCAGCTCACCAACCCCCCGGGACAGGTCCTACGAGCAGTACTTC. Amino acids: CASSPTPRDRSYEQYF.

The rearrangement uses TRBV2 and TRBJ1-1; D uncertain. The CDR3 runs to 16 residues. In germline, CDR1 is SNHLY, CDR2 FYNNEI. The V and J ends lost 9 bases and 1 base respectively, with 21 bases between them. CDR3 sequence reads: CASKAEFRLTNTEAFF. The DNA for the CDR3 is TGTGCCAGTAAGGCAGAGTTTAGACTGACGAACACTGAAGCTTTCTTT.

The genes are TRBV4-1 and TRBJ2-3; TRBD2 aligns across 7 bases. Germline values: CDR1 MGHRA, CDR2 YSYEKL. Losses at the gene ends were 2 bases for V and 3 bases for J; bases not matched to a gene: 2. The CDR3 spans 14 residues. CDR3: CASSQQRGTDTQYF. The CDR3 coding sequence is TGCGCCAGCAGCCAACAGCGGGGAACAGATACGCAGTATTTT.

The J gene is TRBJ1-3, the V gene TRBV7-9, with D perhaps matching TRBD1 (5 bases). Germline-derived CDR1 and CDR2 are SEHNR and FQNEAQ (reference sequence). The CDR3 is made up of 15 amino acids. The V end was cut by 3 bases, the J end by 2 bases, with 11 bases between. The CDR3 loop is CASSFGGYAGNTIYF. In DNA form, the CDR3 reads TGTGCCAGCAGCTTCGGGGGGTATGCTGGAAACACCATATATTTT.

The genes are TRBV7-9 and TRBJ1-1; unclear D gene. CDR3 length: 13 residues. CDR1 SEHNR and CDR2 FQNEAQ come from the germline V gene (reference sequence). Trimming pared 5 bases from V and 4 bases from J, leaving 11 bases between. The CDR3 sequence: CASSAGPSTEAFF. CDR3 DNA sequence: TGTGCCAGCAGCGCGGGCCCGTCCACTGAAGCTTTCTTT.

The gene calls are TRBV5-4 and TRBJ2-1; D is perhaps TRBD1 or TRBD2 (6 bases each). The CDR3 covers 14 residues. V was cut by 0 bases and J by 9 bases, with 13 bases left in between. CDR1 and CDR2 from the germline V gene are SGHNT and YYREEE (reference sequence). CDR3 nucleotide sequence: TGTGCCAGCAGCTTGGTAGGGGGGCGGATTGAGCAGTTCTTC. It translates to CASSLVGGRIEQFF.

To note about this clone: At the DNA level, this CDR3 is encoded by other sequences in the same sample as well. V usage is TRBV5-1 and J usage is TRBJ1-2; D is uncertain. The CDR3 loop spans 12 amino acids. Trimming removed 4 bases at V and 2 bases at J, with 6 bases between. The V gene's germline CDR1 is SGHRS and CDR2 YFSETQ. DNA of the CDR3: TGCGCCAGCAGCCCCCAGAACTATGGCTACACCTTC. Its protein is CASSPQNYGYTF.

The chain has TRBV7-3 and TRBJ2-3; no clear D. The CDR3 extends over 14 amino acids. Trimming took 3 bases from V and 4 from J, leaving 11 bases between them. Germline CDR1 is SGHTA and CDR2 is FQGTGA. The CDR3 DNA is TGTGCCAGCAGCTTGGATTCCACCCCAGATACGCAGTATTTT. This encodes CASSLDSTPDTQYF.

This clone was found once. The chain combines TRBV4-1 with TRBJ2-7, with 7 bases that match TRBD1. Germline V lookup: CDR1 MGHRA, CDR2 YSYEKL. V lost 5 bases to trimming and J lost 3 bases; unmatched junction nucleotides: 13. The CDR3 has 16 amino acids. The CDR3 sequence is CASSLSSRDSSYEQYF. The CDR3 coding sequence is TGCGCCAGCAGCTTAAGCAGCCGGGACAGTAGCTACGAGCAGTACTTC.

The V call is TRBV4-1, the J call TRBJ1-5; possibly TRBD1 for D (6 bases). Per the germline V gene, CDR1 is MGHRA and CDR2 is YSYEKL. The CDR3 runs to 15 residues. V was shortened by 4 bases and J by 1 base, with 11 bases between the two germline ends. The DNA for the CDR3 is TGCGCCAGCAGCCCTGACAGGACCAGCAATCAGCCCCAGCATTTT. It encodes CASSPDRTSNQPQHF.

V usage is TRBV28 and J usage is TRBJ1-2, with 7 positions matching TRBD1. V shed 4 bases and J 5 bases; nucleotides not matched to a gene: 7. CDR3 size: 14 residues. CDR1 is MDHEN, CDR2 SYDVKM, per germline. The CDR3 loop is CASSSYRGSYGYTF. CDR3 bases: TGTGCCAGCAGTTCCTACAGGGGCAGTTATGGCTACACCTTC.

The chain couples TRBV11-2 to TRBJ2-1; maybe TRBD2 (7 bases). V was trimmed by 2 bases and J by 2 bases, leaving 16 bases between them. From germline, CDR1 is SGHAT and CDR2 FQNNGV. The CDR3 is made up of 17 amino acids. CDR3: CASSLRDGGLTYNEQFF. As DNA, the CDR3 is TGTGCCAGCAGCTTAAGGGACGGGGGGCTGACCTACAATGAGCAGTTCTTC.

The rearrangement uses TRBV6-1 and TRBJ2-7, with D possibly matching TRBD2 (5 bases). The ends were cut back, 5 bases at V and 7 bases at J, with 15 bases in the middle. The V gene's germline CDR1 is MNHNS and CDR2 SASEGT. This CDR3 contains 13 residues. The CDR3 is CASSPSRVSEQYF. In nucleotides, the CDR3 is TGTGCCAGCAGTCCTTCGAGGGTGAGTGAGCAGTACTTC.

V is TRBV28 and J is TRBJ1-2; D uncertain. This CDR3 is built from 12 residues. Germline V gives CDR1 MDHEN, CDR2 SYDVKM. Trimming pared 2 bases from V and 4 bases from J, leaving 5 bases between. CDR3 loop: CASSLDFYGYTF. CDR3 sequence (DNA): TGTGCCAGCAGTTTAGATTTCTATGGCTACACCTTC.

CDR3 region: CASSLSYSNQPQHF. The CDR3 DNA sequence: TGTGCCAGCAGTTTAAGTTATAGCAATCAGCCCCAGCATTTT. The rearrangement links TRBV27 to TRBJ1-5; D is ambiguous. V was cut by 2 bases and J by 0 bases, with 5 bases left in between. From germline, CDR1 is MNHEY and CDR2 SMNVEV (reference sequence). There are 14 residues in the CDR3.

The V and J genes are TRBV11-3 and TRBJ2-3; D might be TRBD2 (8 bases). Germline V gives CDR1 SGHNT, CDR2 YENEEA. V lost 4 bases, J lost 2 bases, and 25 bases lay in between. The CDR3 has 19 residues. CDR3 coding DNA: TGTGCCAGCAGCTCCGGGACAGCAAAGGGACTAGTGGACACAGATACGCAGTATTTT. Its translation: CASSSGTAKGLVDTDTQYF.

The V gene is TRBV28, the J gene TRBJ1-5; D remains ambiguous. This CDR3 comprises 14 residues. CDR1 and CDR2 (germline): MDHEN, SYDVKM. V was pared by 6 bases and J by 2 bases, with 11 bases between. The CDR3 DNA reads TGTGCCAGCAGCTCGGGTGGCGGCAATCAGCCCCAGCATTTT. Translating it yields CASSSGGGNQPQHF.

The rearrangement links TRBV28 to TRBJ1-4; 8 nucleotides agree with TRBD1. V dropped 2 bases and J dropped 4; count of bases not matched to a gene: 3. Germline V CDR1 and CDR2: MDHEN, SYDVKM. The CDR3 sequence is 15 residues long. The CDR3 nucleotides are TGTGCCAGCAGTTTAAGACAGGGGTTTAATGAAAAACTGTTTTTT. Translating gives CASSLRQGFNEKLFF.